These 14 T cell receptor beta chains share one sample of origin, sequenced in a study of human thymus T cells. This table comes from immunoSEQ multiplex PCR, and its TCRdb copy is limited to in-frame clones, with some not included. The data contain 120,000 or so clones, about 93% of them seen just once; the ten biggest clones take up 0.02% to 0.025%. During corrective heart surgery, resections were taken, and the thymus tissue came from them. Sequencing was carried out using thymus tissue. Source of these receptors: a boy under three years old with a congenital heart defect but otherwise immunologically healthy.

This chain uses TRBV15 with TRBJ2-7, with D tentatively TRBD1 (6 bases). CDR3 length: 17 residues. Looked up from germline, CDR1 is LNHNV and CDR2 is YYDKDF (reference sequence). V was trimmed by 2 bases and J by 0 bases, leaving 17 bases between them. This chain's CDR3 is CATSRLPKTGSSYEQYF. CDR3 sequence (DNA): TGTGCCACCAGCAGACTTCCGAAGACAGGCAGCTCCTACGAGCAGTACTTC. The full variable domain, its missing parts supplied by reference TRBV15 and TRBJ2-7, is DAMVIQNPRYQVTQFGKPVTLSCSQTLNHNVMYWYQQKSSQAPKLLFHYYDKDFNNEADTPDNFQSRRPNTSFCFLDIRSPGLGDTAMYLCATSRLPKTGSSYEQYFGPGTRLTVT.

The rearrangement uses TRBV4-2 and TRBJ2-1; 12 bases are a match to TRBD2. The germline V gene has CDR1 LGHNA and CDR2 YNFKEQ. The CDR3 covers 18 residues. J was trimmed by 9 bases and V by 4 bases; bases with no gene match: 16. CDR3 sequence reads: CASSLHPSSGGVQGEQFF. The CDR3, as DNA: TGTGCCAGCAGCCTACACCCCTCTAGCGGGGGGGTACAGGGTGAGCAGTTCTTC.

The chain has TRBV4-1 and TRBJ2-3; TRBD2 might be the D (6 bases). V lost 4 bases to trimming and J lost 4 bases, with 15 bases between them. Germline loops: CDR1 MGHRA, CDR2 YSYEKL. CDR3 length equals 15 residues. Here the CDR3 reads CASSRPYGGSDTQYF. The CDR3 DNA follows: TGCGCCAGCAGCCGCCCATACGGGGGTTCAGATACGCAGTATTTT.

A word on this clone: A read error may account for a junction end that differs from germline. The V gene is TRBV28, the J gene TRBJ1-6; possible D gene TRBD1, 5 bases. Germline loops: CDR1 MDHEN, CDR2 SYDVKM. The CDR3 has 12 amino acids. As DNA, the CDR3 is TGTGCCAGCAGACGGAAGAGGGGACGGCTGGGGTTT. Translating gives CASRRKRGRLGF. The complete variable domain, with remaining parts taken from reference TRBV28 and TRBJ1-6, reads DVKVTQSSRYLVKRTGEKVFLECVQDMDHENMFWYRQDPGLGLRLIYFSYDVKMKEKGDIPEGYSVSREKKERFSLILESASTNQTSMYLCASRRKRGRLGFGNGTRLTVT.

The rearrangement joins TRBV7-2 to TRBJ2-1; 7 nucleotides agree with TRBD1. V trimming: 1 base; J trimming: 5 bases; junction bases outside the gene matches: 5. Germline CDR1 reads SGHTA; CDR2 reads FQGNSA. The CDR3 has 15 residues. CDR3 sequence reads: CASSLVGQSHNEQFF. For the CDR3, the DNA is TGTGCCAGCAGCTTAGTGGGACAGTCTCACAATGAGCAGTTCTTC.

The chain carries TRBV9 and TRBJ1-3; 8 nucleotides line up with TRBD1. Trimming at V came to 0 bases and at J to 7 bases, leaving 6 bases not matched to a gene. This CDR3 is built from 15 residues. Germline CDR1 is SGDLS and CDR2 is YYNGEE. The CDR3 region has the DNA TGTGCCAGCAGCGTAGCTCAGGGGGCATATAACACCATATATTTT. This sequence encodes CASSVAQGAYNTIYF.

This sequence joins TRBV5-5 and TRBJ2-6; tentatively, D is TRBD1 (5 bases). Trimming took 5 bases from V and 0 from J, leaving 9 bases between them. The CDR3 extends over 15 amino acids. Germline V lookup: CDR1 SGHKS, CDR2 YYEKEE (reference sequence). DNA of the CDR3: TGTGCCAGCAGATACGACAGCTCTGGGGCCAACGTCCTGACTTTC. As protein: CASRYDSSGANVLTF. Supplemented by reference TRBV5-5 and TRBJ2-6, the full variable domain reads DAGVTQSPTHLIKTRGQQVTLRCSPISGHKSVSWYQQVLGQGPQFIFQYYEKEERGRGNFPDRFSARQFPNYSSELNVNALLLGDSALYLCASRYDSSGANVLTFGAGSRLTVL.

Note on this clone: At one end, the junction sequence differs from germline, possibly due to a read error. V is TRBV6-6 and J is TRBJ2-4; the match to TRBD1 covers 7 bases. The CDR3 totals 13 residues. CDR1 is MNHNY, CDR2 SVGAGI, per germline (reference sequence). The CDR3 nucleotides are TGTGCCAGCAGTTACTCGAGCCGGGACAGCCTAAGCTTC. This sequence encodes CASSYSSRDSLSF.

This sequence joins TRBV4-1 and TRBJ2-3; 10 bases map to TRBD2. The J segment lost 2 bases and the V segment lost 2 bases, leaving 7 bases of the junction unmatched. CDR1 and CDR2 (germline): MGHRA, YSYEKL. CDR3 length: 17 amino acids. This CDR3 is CASSQIGSGGFTDTQYF. The CDR3 bases are TGCGCCAGCAGCCAAATCGGTAGCGGGGGGTTCACAGATACGCAGTATTTT.

V usage is TRBV5-1 and J usage is TRBJ2-5; possibly TRBD1 for D (10 bases). The CDR3 extends over 16 amino acids. Trimming removed 1 base from V and 3 bases from J, with 16 bases in between. CDR1 is SGHRS, CDR2 YFSETQ, per germline. The CDR3 DNA is TGCGCCAGCAGCTTGAGCGGGGGGACAGGGGAAGAGACCCAGTACTTC. Protein sequence: CASSLSGGTGEETQYF.

CDR3 nucleotide sequence: TGTGCCAGCAGGCCCTCCGGGACAGGAATTCATAGCGAGCAGTACTTC. Translated, it gives CASRPSGTGIHSEQYF. The chain uses TRBV13 and TRBJ2-7; 8 nucleotides agree with TRBD1. Losses at the gene ends were 6 bases for V and 6 bases for J; bases not matched to a gene: 16. The CDR3 covers 16 residues. Germline CDR1 reads PRHDT; CDR2 reads FYEKMQ (reference sequence).

The V call is TRBV6-1, the J call TRBJ1-5, with 10 bases matching TRBD1. Looked up from germline, CDR1 is MNHNS and CDR2 is SASEGT. CDR3 size: 14 residues. Germline trimming cut 5 bases from V and 5 bases from J; bases unmatched to any gene: 3. The CDR3 sequence is CASSPGQGDQPQHF. Here the CDR3 DNA reads TGTGCCAGCAGTCCAGGACAGGGGGATCAGCCCCAGCATTTT.

This clone has only a few counts. The chain joins TRBV30 to TRBJ1-1; D is unresolved. From germline, CDR1 is GTSNPN and CDR2 SVGIG (reference sequence). The CDR3 totals 12 residues. Between the trimmed V and J ends, which lost 4 bases and 2 bases, there was a span of 8 bases. The CDR3 DNA sequence: TGTGCCTGGATAGGTCGAAACACTGAAGCTTTCTTT. Translation: CAWIGRNTEAFF.

The J gene is TRBJ2-3, the V gene TRBV27; 15 nucleotides line up with TRBD2. With 6 bases clipped from V and 2 bases from J, the junction kept 12 bases outside the gene matches. CDR3 length: 19 amino acids. Germline V gene data show CDR1 as MNHEY and CDR2 as SMNVEV (reference sequence). CDR3 in amino acids: CASSTKGGLAGGDTDTQYF. The CDR3 region has the DNA TGTGCCAGCAGCACCAAGGGGGGACTAGCGGGGGGCGACACAGATACGCAGTATTTT.